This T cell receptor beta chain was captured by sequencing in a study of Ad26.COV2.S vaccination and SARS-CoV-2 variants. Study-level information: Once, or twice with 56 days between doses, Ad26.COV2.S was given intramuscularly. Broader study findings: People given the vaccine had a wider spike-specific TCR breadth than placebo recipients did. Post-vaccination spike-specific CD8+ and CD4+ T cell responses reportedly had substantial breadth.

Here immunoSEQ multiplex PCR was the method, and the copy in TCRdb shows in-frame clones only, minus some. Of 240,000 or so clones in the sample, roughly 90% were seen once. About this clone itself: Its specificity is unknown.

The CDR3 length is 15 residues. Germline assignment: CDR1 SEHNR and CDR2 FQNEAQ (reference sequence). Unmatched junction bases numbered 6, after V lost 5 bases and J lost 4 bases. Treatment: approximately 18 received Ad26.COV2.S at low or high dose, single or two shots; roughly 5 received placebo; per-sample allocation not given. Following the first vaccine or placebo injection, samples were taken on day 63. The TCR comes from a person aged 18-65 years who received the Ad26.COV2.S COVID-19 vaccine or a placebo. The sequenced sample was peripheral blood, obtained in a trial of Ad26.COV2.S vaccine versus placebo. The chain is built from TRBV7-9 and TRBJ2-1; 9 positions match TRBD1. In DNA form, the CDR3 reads TGTGCCAGCAGCATCCTCGGGACAGGGTACAATGAGCAGTTCTTC. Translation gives CASSILGTGYNEQFF.